This T cell receptor (beta chain) was captured by sequencing in a study of cytomegalovirus exposure and HLA in healthy donors. Overall study: Of some 400 genotyped donors, more than 70% clustered with self-reported Caucasian donors.

This clone was counted between two and nine times. Antigen unknown. The CDR3 covers 14 residues. Germline CDR1 reads MNHEY; CDR2 reads SVGAGI. The V segment lost 5 bases and the J segment 6 bases; nucleotides outside the gene matches: 4. The PCR used 60 Vbeta and 13 Jbeta primers. Only in-frame clones appear in the TCRdb table, and some are missing; sequencing was by immunoSEQ multiplex PCR. The sample lists tens of thousands of clones, 7.6% occurring once. Overall study findings and caveats: Association with HLA alleles at 0.05 false discovery rate was found for some 18,000 TCR beta sequences in a later analysis. Productive status was seen about 90% or about 30% of the time for most TCR beta V segments in an earlier analysis.

This chain uses TRBV6-5 with TRBJ1-2; 12 bases match TRBD1. This TCR came from a man aged 50 to 59 in good health and CMV-seronegative. The specimen was PBMCs. The CDR3 sequence is CASSRDRGRNGYTF. For the CDR3, the DNA is TGTGCCAGCAGTAGGGACAGGGGGCGTAATGGCTACACCTTC.